Described below is a single T cell receptor (beta chain) sequence and its context. Antigen: not known. Trimming removed 11 bases at V and 7 bases at J, with 18 bases between. The germline V gene encodes CDR1 MNHEY and CDR2 SVGEGT. The CDR3 totals 13 residues. This sample is part of a study of T cells after yellow fever vaccination. Study-wide points: Overlap between CD4 and CD8 compartments was detected for a small share of clonotypes.

MiXCR, run by TCRdb on the 5' RACE reads, gives a single entry per CDR3 protein. The table has around 590,000 distinct CDR3 sequences, more than 9% seen once. The receptor comes from a man aged 30 to 45 who received the YFV17D yellow fever vaccine. The starting material was PBMCs, obtained on the day of the yellow fever booster vaccination. The V and J genes are TRBV6-2 or TRBV6-3 and TRBJ2-1; D possibly corresponds to TRBD1 (6 bases). The CDR3 DNA is TGTGCCGTCGAGGGGCAGGGGATGAATGAGCAGTTCTTC. Its protein product is CAVEGQGMNEQFF.